Each of the 28 T cell receptor beta chains below was sequenced from the same sample in a study of beta chain features in type 1 diabetes. Sequencing targeted expressed TCRB transcripts, as all isolated RNA had been reverse transcribed. The data were produced by immunoSEQ multiplex PCR, yet TCRdb's version contains in-frame clones alone and is incomplete. The table lists around 350,000 clones, roughly 12% of them singletons. The sequencing sample was made of naive CD4+ T cells from blood. These receptors all come from a man between 18 and 35 years old in good health.

This clone occurred a few times. V gene TRBV15 combines with J gene TRBJ2-3, with 16 bases matching TRBD2. Germline V gene data show CDR1 as LNHNV and CDR2 as YYDKDF (reference sequence). The trim removed 4 bases at V and 4 bases at J, leaving 2 bases unmatched. This CDR3 region has 16 residues. Here the CDR3 reads CATSIGTSGGADTQYF. The CDR3 nucleotides read TGTGCCACCAGCATCGGGACTAGCGGGGGGGCAGATACGCAGTATTTT.

Only a few counts were recorded for this clone. In nucleotides, the CDR3 is TGTGCCAGCAGCGTGCTAGCGGGAGCTGCCTACAATGAGCAGTTCTTC. This translates into CASSVLAGAAYNEQFF. The genes are TRBV9 and TRBJ2-1; 10 positions match TRBD2. The J segment lost 2 bases and the V segment lost 2 bases, leaving 4 bases of the junction unmatched. Germline lookup yields CDR1 SGDLS and CDR2 YYNGEE. The CDR3 is made up of 16 amino acids. The full variable domain, rest sourced from reference TRBV9 and TRBJ2-1, is DSGVTQTPKHLITATGQRVTLRCSPRSGDLSVYWYQQSLDQGLQFLIQYYNGEERAKGNILERFSAQQFPDLHSELNLSSLELGDSALYFCASSVLAGAAYNEQFFGPGTRLTVL.

This clone was found a few times. V is TRBV28 and J is TRBJ2-6; D uncertain. The CDR3 has 19 residues. Germline CDR1 reads MDHEN; CDR2 reads SYDVKM. The V end was cut by 5 bases, the J end by 0 bases, with 20 bases between. DNA of the CDR3: TGTGCCAGCAGTCAAACCCGACAAAAACAGCTCTCTGGGGCCAACGTCCTGACTTTC. This gives the protein CASSQTRQKQLSGANVLTF.

This clone was counted only a few times. The J gene is TRBJ1-2, the V gene TRBV30, with TRBD1 matching 7 bases. The CDR3 extends over 12 amino acids. Trimming cost V 5 bases and J 3 bases; bases outside gene matches: 3. The germline gives CDR1 GTSNPN, CDR2 SVGIG (reference sequence). The CDR3, as DNA: TGTGCCTGGGAACAGGGGTACTATGGCTACACCTTC. Protein product: CAWEQGYYGYTF.

The gene calls are TRBV5-1 and TRBJ2-5, with 12 nucleotides matching TRBD1. CDR3 size: 15 residues. V was clipped by 4 bases and J by 5 bases; unmatched bases: 6. Per germline, CDR1 SGHRS and CDR2 YFSETQ. CDR3 sequence: CASSGGTGGHETQYF. The CDR3 coding sequence is TGCGCCAGCAGCGGAGGGACAGGGGGCCATGAGACCCAGTACTTC.

The chain carries TRBV11-1 and TRBJ2-7; a weak D match, TRBD1 (6 bases). This CDR3 spans 14 amino acids. Germline V lookup: CDR1 SGHAT, CDR2 FQDESV (reference sequence). The germline V and J ends were trimmed by 5 bases and 3 bases, with 14 bases remaining between them. CDR3 DNA sequence: TGTGCCAGCAGCGGCATTGAGGGGGTCTACGAGCAGTACTTC. It encodes CASSGIEGVYEQYF.

V gene TRBV9 combines with J gene TRBJ2-5; 11 positions match TRBD2. Per germline, CDR1 SGDLS and CDR2 YYNGEE. CDR3 length equals 18 residues. V lost 0 bases and J lost 3; bases outside the gene matches: 10. CDR3 bases: TGTGCCAGCAGCGTAGCGGTAGCGGGGGGGTTTGTTGAAGAGACCCAGTACTTC. Translating it yields CASSVAVAGGFVEETQYF.

A few counts support this clone. This chain joins TRBV10-3 and TRBJ2-1, with TRBD2 as a possible D gene (5 bases). V lost 0 bases and J lost 0, with 9 bases in between. CDR3 size: 16 residues. CDR1 is ENHRY, CDR2 SYGVKD, per germline. This CDR3 is CAISESGGRSYNEQFF. The CDR3, as DNA: TGTGCCATCAGTGAGTCGGGCGGGCGCTCCTACAATGAGCAGTTCTTC.

This clone was seen more than once but under ten times. This rearrangement joins TRBV29-1 to TRBJ1-5, with TRBD1 matching over 11 bases. The V segment lost 3 bases and the J segment 6 bases; nucleotides outside the gene matches: 4. Germline V CDR1 and CDR2: SQVTM, ANQGSEA. The CDR3 runs to 14 residues. CDR3 sequence: CSVESGTGGQPQHF. The CDR3 DNA reads as TGCAGCGTTGAGTCCGGGACAGGGGGTCAGCCCCAGCATTTT.

This chain connects TRBV7-2 to TRBJ2-2; D is unclear. Germline loops: CDR1 SGHTA, CDR2 FQGNSA. CDR3 length: 16 residues. V shed 5 bases and J shed 2 bases, with 15 bases lying between them. The CDR3 DNA sequence: TGTGCCAGCAGCATTCCTTGGGCAGGAAACACCGGGGAGCTGTTTTTT. It encodes CASSIPWAGNTGELFF. Full variable domain (rest looked up from reference TRBV7-2 and TRBJ2-2): GAGVSQSPSNKVTEKGKDVELRCDPISGHTALYWYRQSLGQGLEFLIYFQGNSAPDKSGLPSDRFSAERTGGSVSTLTIQRTQQEDSAVYLCASSIPWAGNTGELFFGEGSRLTVL.

This chain uses TRBV2 with TRBJ2-2; D is unresolved. Trimming shortened V by 6 bases and J by 4 bases, and 6 bases separated the two germline ends. The CDR3 length is 12 residues. The V gene's germline CDR1 is SNHLY and CDR2 FYNNEI. CDR3 sequence (DNA): TGTGCCAGCAGCCGACTCACCGGGGAGCTGTTTTTT. Residues: CASSRLTGELFF. Using reference TRBV2 and TRBJ2-2 for the parts outside the CDR3, the full variable domain is EPEVTQTPSHQVTQMGQEVILRCVPISNHLYFYWYRQILGQKVEFLVSFYNNEISEKSEIFDDQFSVERPDGSNFTLKIRSTKLEDSAMYFCASSRLTGELFFGEGSRLTVL.

This clone has just a few counts. This chain joins TRBV9 and TRBJ2-7; 7 bases are a match to TRBD1. The junction had 8 bases not matched to a gene; V was cut back by 4 bases and J by 4 bases. This CDR3 is 14 amino acids long. Germline V gene lookup returns CDR1 SGDLS and CDR2 YYNGEE. The CDR3, as DNA: TGTGCCAGCAGCCTCCACGGGACAGCATACGAGCAGTACTTC. It codes for CASSLHGTAYEQYF.

This clone has only a few counts. The chain joins TRBV28 to TRBJ1-1; D not certain. V shed 4 bases and J shed 1 base, with 7 bases lying between them. The CDR3 totals 13 residues. From germline, CDR1 is MDHEN and CDR2 SYDVKM. CDR3: CASSWSRNTEAFF. The CDR3 region has the DNA TGTGCCAGCAGTTGGAGTAGGAACACTGAAGCTTTCTTT.

This chain uses TRBV19 with TRBJ2-1; 8 bases are a match to TRBD1. The CDR3 runs 15 residues. V dropped 6 bases and J dropped 9; count of bases not matched to a gene: 13. Germline values: CDR1 LNHDA, CDR2 SQIVND (reference sequence). The CDR3 loop reads CASSLQGAIGGEQFF. The CDR3 nucleotides read TGTGCCAGTAGCCTCCAGGGGGCGATTGGCGGTGAGCAGTTCTTC. Combining the CDR3 with reference TRBV19 and TRBJ2-1 gives the whole variable domain DGGITQSPKYLFRKEGQNVTLSCEQNLNHDAMYWYRQDPGQGLRLIYYSQIVNDFQKGDIAEGYSVSREKKESFPLTVTSAQKNPTAFYLCASSLQGAIGGEQFFGPGTRLTVL.

This clone was counted between two and nine times. V usage is TRBV7-2 and J usage is TRBJ2-5; 7 bases agree with TRBD1. CDR1 is SGHTA and CDR2 is FQGNSA in the germline V gene. CDR3 size: 14 residues. The V and J ends lost 4 bases and 1 base, in that order; junction bases with no gene match: 3. CDR3 nucleotides: TGTGCCAGCAGCTCCGGGACAGCCCAAGAGACCCAGTACTTC. It codes for CASSSGTAQETQYF.

This clone was seen a handful of times. The chain couples TRBV7-3 to TRBJ2-3; TRBD1 aligns across 8 bases. CDR3 size: 15 residues. Trimming at V came to 5 bases and at J to 4 bases, leaving 8 bases not matched to a gene. Per germline, CDR1 SGHTA and CDR2 FQGTGA. The CDR3 nucleotides read TGTGCCAGCAGCCTCCAGACAGGGGTGGCAGATACGCAGTATTTT. It specifies CASSLQTGVADTQYF.

This clone was detected many times. The chain employs TRBV9 and TRBJ2-7, with 10 bases that match TRBD2. Germline trimming cut 0 bases from V and 4 bases from J; bases unmatched to any gene: 4. Germline V gene sequence: CDR1 SGDLS, CDR2 YYNGEE. The CDR3 is 15 residues long. Here the CDR3 DNA reads TGTGCCAGCAGCGTAGGGACTAGCGGAGAATACGAGCAGTACTTC. Amino acids: CASSVGTSGEYEQYF. The entire variable domain, with the rest obtained from reference TRBV9 and TRBJ2-7, is as follows: DSGVTQTPKHLITATGQRVTLRCSPRSGDLSVYWYQQSLDQGLQFLIQYYNGEERAKGNILERFSAQQFPDLHSELNLSSLELGDSALYFCASSVGTSGEYEQYFGPGTRLTVT.

This clone was detected only a few times. Different DNA sequences within this sample yield the same CDR3. V usage is TRBV7-2 and J usage is TRBJ1-5; tentative D call: TRBD1 (5 bases). V was shortened by 5 bases and J by 5 bases, with 10 bases between the two germline ends. The CDR3 length is 13 residues. Germline loops: CDR1 SGHTA, CDR2 FQGNSA. This chain's CDR3 is CASSPQGDQPQHF. CDR3 bases: TGTGCCAGCAGCCCTCAGGGTGATCAGCCCCAGCATTTT.

The chain couples TRBV5-1 to TRBJ2-7; the D gene is possibly TRBD1 (5 bases). Looked up from germline, CDR1 is SGHRS and CDR2 is YFSETQ. The CDR3 is made up of 16 amino acids. V gave up 0 bases and J gave up 2 bases, with 15 bases separating them. The CDR3 DNA follows: TGCGCCAGCAGCTTGGGGGGCACAAGGCTTGCCTACGAGCAGTACTTC. Protein product: CASSLGGTRLAYEQYF.

There are a few counts of this clone. The V and J genes are TRBV27 and TRBJ2-4; D remains ambiguous. The V and J ends lost 4 bases and 6 bases respectively, with 10 bases between them. CDR1 MNHEY and CDR2 SMNVEV come from the germline V gene (reference sequence). CDR3 size: 13 residues. The CDR3 spells CASSSPPVNIQYF. CDR3 DNA: TGTGCCAGCAGTTCCCCCCCCGTAAACATTCAGTACTTC.

The rearrangement links TRBV7-2 to TRBJ1-2; the match to TRBD1 covers 10 bases. The junction had 5 bases not matched to a gene; V was cut back by 8 bases and J by 5 bases. The CDR3 loop spans 13 amino acids. CDR1 is SGHTA, CDR2 FQGNSA, per germline. CDR3 DNA: TGTGCCAGCGTGACAGGGGGCGAATATGGCTACACCTTC. This translates into CASVTGGEYGYTF.

This rearrangement joins TRBV5-4 to TRBJ1-2; D is unresolved. Germline-derived CDR1 and CDR2 are SGHNT and YYREEE (reference sequence). This CDR3 has 13 amino acids. V lost 4 bases to trimming and J lost 8 bases, with 15 bases between them. The CDR3: CASSQVRDSGYTF. The CDR3 DNA reads as TGTGCCAGCAGCCAAGTAAGAGACTCCGGCTACACCTTC.

This clone appeared a few times. The rearrangement links TRBV28 to TRBJ2-1; TRBD1 aligns across 7 bases. In germline, CDR1 is MDHEN, CDR2 SYDVKM. The trim removed 6 bases at V and 12 bases at J, leaving 8 bases unmatched. The CDR3 sequence is 12 residues long. The CDR3 sequence is CASSEQGQGQFF. In DNA form, the CDR3 reads TGTGCCAGCAGCGAACAGGGGCAGGGGCAGTTCTTC.

This clone has just a few counts. The rearrangement uses TRBV28 and TRBJ2-7; 15 bases are a match to TRBD2. This CDR3 comprises 16 residues. The V segment lost 5 bases and the J segment 3 bases; nucleotides outside the gene matches: 5. Germline values: CDR1 MDHEN, CDR2 SYDVKM. The CDR3 here is CASSMWTSGRVYEQYF. The CDR3 nucleotides read TGTGCCAGCAGTATGTGGACTAGCGGGAGGGTCTACGAGCAGTACTTC.

The chain has TRBV6-5 and TRBJ1-2; D is ambiguous. The V gene's germline CDR1 is MNHEY and CDR2 SVGAGI. V was shortened by 0 bases and J by 3 bases, with 5 bases between the two germline ends. The CDR3 is 13 amino acids. CDR3 nucleotides: TGTGCCAGCAGTTACTCGTATGACTATGGCTACACCTTC. Translating it yields CASSYSYDYGYTF.

This clone was seen a few times. This chain uses TRBV28 with TRBJ1-1; 8 nucleotides match TRBD1. CDR1 is MDHEN, CDR2 SYDVKM, per germline. The J segment lost 1 base and the V segment lost 8 bases, leaving 0 bases of the junction unmatched. The CDR3 spans 12 residues. CDR3 nucleotides: TGTGCCAGCCAGGGGGCGAACACTGAAGCTTTCTTT. Translated, it gives CASQGANTEAFF.

This clone turned up a few times. The V and J genes are TRBV7-2 and TRBJ2-1; 7 bases are a match to TRBD2. Unmatched junction bases numbered 2, after V lost 1 base and J lost 8 bases. CDR3 length equals 13 residues. Per germline, CDR1 SGHTA and CDR2 FQGNSA. The CDR3 bases are TGTGCCAGCAGCTTAGTAGCGGGTGATGAGCAGTTCTTC. The encoded protein is CASSLVAGDEQFF.

The table lists this clone with a few counts. The chain recombines TRBV30 with TRBJ1-5; D is unresolved. The germline V gene has CDR1 GTSNPN and CDR2 SVGIG (reference sequence). This CDR3 comprises 13 residues. V was trimmed by 2 bases and J by 5 bases, leaving 10 bases between them. CDR3 sequence reads: CAWSPLIHQPQHF. CDR3 in DNA: TGTGCCTGGAGTCCACTAATTCATCAGCCCCAGCATTTT.